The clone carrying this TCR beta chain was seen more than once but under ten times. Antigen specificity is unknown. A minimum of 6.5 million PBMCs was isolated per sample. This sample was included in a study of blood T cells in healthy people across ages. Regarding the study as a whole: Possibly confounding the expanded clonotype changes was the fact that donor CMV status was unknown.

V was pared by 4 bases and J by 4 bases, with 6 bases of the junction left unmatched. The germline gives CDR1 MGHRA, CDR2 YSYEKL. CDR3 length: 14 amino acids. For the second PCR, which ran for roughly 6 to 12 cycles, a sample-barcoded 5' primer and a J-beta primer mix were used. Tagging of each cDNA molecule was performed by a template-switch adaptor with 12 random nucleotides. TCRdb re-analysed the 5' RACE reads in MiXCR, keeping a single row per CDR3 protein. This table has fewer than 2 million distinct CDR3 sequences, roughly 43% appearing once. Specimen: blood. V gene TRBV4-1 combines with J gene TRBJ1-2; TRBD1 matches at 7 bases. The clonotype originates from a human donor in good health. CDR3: CASSPRQGPYGYTF. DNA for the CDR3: TGCGCCAGCAGCCCCCGACAGGGACCCTATGGCTACACCTTC.